This passage covers 12 T cell receptor beta chains from one sample sequenced in a study of cytomegalovirus exposure and HLA in healthy donors. PCR was performed using 60 Vbeta and 13 Jbeta primers. Libraries were prepared by immunoSEQ multiplex PCR; TCRdb keeps only in-frame clonotypes and omits some of them. In the table there are 100,000 or so clones, more than 9.5% of which are singletons. Sequencing was performed on PBMCs. These receptors came from a man aged 35-49 years in good health and CMV-seropositive.

This chain connects TRBV9 to TRBJ2-2; D remains ambiguous. CDR3 length: 13 amino acids. The germline gives CDR1 SGDLS, CDR2 YYNGEE. V lost 0 bases and J 5 bases, leaving 5 bases between the germline ends. CDR3 protein: CASSVGGTGELFF. CDR3 coding DNA: TGTGCCAGCAGCGTAGGAGGAACCGGGGAGCTGTTTTTT.

This clone has a handful of counts. This rearrangement joins TRBV19 to TRBJ1-1; D not certain. This CDR3 is built from 14 residues. The germline V gene has CDR1 LNHDA and CDR2 SQIVND (reference sequence). Deletions cut 5 bases from V and 1 base from J, with 11 bases between. CDR3 residues: CASSWFTGNTEAFF. DNA for the CDR3: TGTGCCAGTAGTTGGTTCACGGGGAACACTGAAGCTTTCTTT.

Written as DNA, the CDR3 is TGTGCCAGCAGTGGCAGACAGGGGTGGACCGGGGAGCTGTTTTTT. Residues: CASSGRQGWTGELFF. The chain recombines TRBV27 with TRBJ2-2; 8 bases are a match to TRBD1. CDR1 is MNHEY, CDR2 SMNVEV, per germline (reference sequence). J lost 5 bases, V lost 5 bases, and 7 bases had no gene match. CDR3 length: 15 amino acids.

The rearrangement uses TRBV7-3 and TRBJ1-1, with D possibly matching TRBD1 (5 bases). V lost 2 bases and J lost 1, with 11 bases in between. The germline V gene has CDR1 SGHTA and CDR2 FQGTGA. The CDR3 consists of 15 residues. As DNA, the CDR3 is TGTGCCAGCAGCTTAGGGGCCGGGTCGAACACTGAAGCTTTCTTT. Protein: CASSLGAGSNTEAFF.

This clone showed up just a few times. This chain connects TRBV19 to TRBJ1-2; D is unclear. CDR3 length: 15 residues. V lost 1 base and J lost 3, with 12 bases in between. The germline gives CDR1 LNHDA, CDR2 SQIVND (reference sequence). This CDR3 is CASSIVPGFDYGYTF. The CDR3 DNA follows: TGTGCCAGTAGTATAGTTCCGGGTTTCGACTATGGCTACACCTTC.

V gene TRBV27 combines with J gene TRBJ2-7, with D maybe TRBD2 (5 bases). This CDR3 comprises 15 residues. The V gene lost 6 bases and the J gene lost 3 bases, with 18 bases spanning the gap. Germline V gives CDR1 MNHEY, CDR2 SMNVEV (reference sequence). The CDR3 spells CASRVIGERFYEQYF. The DNA for the CDR3 is TGTGCCAGCAGGGTCATTGGGGAGCGATTCTACGAGCAGTACTTC.

CDR3 sequence: CASSSARGAAAEAFF. CDR3 DNA sequence: TGTGCCAGCAGCTCCGCCAGGGGGGCAGCGGCTGAAGCTTTCTTT. The rearrangement links TRBV7-3 to TRBJ1-1; 7 bases fit TRBD1. The germline V gene encodes CDR1 SGHTA and CDR2 FQGTGA. The junction had 11 bases not matched to a gene; V was cut back by 4 bases and J by 6 bases. The CDR3 contains 15 residues.

The chain couples TRBV5-1 to TRBJ2-5; 10 positions agree with TRBD2. Losses at the gene ends were 0 bases for V and 5 bases for J; bases not matched to a gene: 10. This CDR3 has 17 amino acids. The germline V gene has CDR1 SGHRS and CDR2 YFSETQ. This CDR3 reads CASSLAEIAGGRETQYF. CDR3 sequence (DNA): TGCGCCAGCAGCTTGGCCGAGATAGCGGGAGGTCGGGAGACCCAGTACTTC.

The sample holds a few counts of this clone. The V gene is TRBV10-3, the J gene TRBJ2-7; D gene uncertain. Germline CDR1 is ENHRY and CDR2 is SYGVKD. The CDR3 is 14 residues long. Trimming took off 4 bases at V and 2 bases at J, with 12 bases between the two ends. The CDR3 bases are TGTGCCATCAGTGGTAACACGTCGACCTACGAGCAGTACTTC. Its translation is CAISGNTSTYEQYF.

Only a few counts were recorded for this clone. The chain couples TRBV10-1 to TRBJ2-7; 12 nucleotides align to TRBD2. The CDR3 sequence is 15 residues long. Germline V lookup: CDR1 WNHNN, CDR2 SYGVQD (reference sequence). V shed 5 bases and J 5 bases; nucleotides not matched to a gene: 7. In DNA form, the CDR3 reads TGCGCCAGCAGTCCTAGCGGGAGGGCCGGTAACGAGCAGTACTTC. Residues: CASSPSGRAGNEQYF.

J is TRBJ2-3 and V is TRBV5-4; D is possibly TRBD2 (5 bases). CDR3 length: 13 residues. The germline V gene has CDR1 SGHNT and CDR2 YYREEE (reference sequence). V was pared by 4 bases and J by 2 bases, with 8 bases between. The CDR3 region has the DNA TGTGCCAGCAGCCCGGACTTCACAGATACGCAGTATTTT. Translated: CASSPDFTDTQYF.

This clone was seen a handful of times. The V gene is TRBV4-1, the J gene TRBJ1-4; a weak D match, TRBD1 (6 bases). The CDR3 loop spans 17 amino acids. Germline V gives CDR1 MGHRA, CDR2 YSYEKL. The ends were cut back, 0 bases at V and 3 bases at J, with 14 bases in the middle. Here the CDR3 reads CASSQDPAGAANEKLFF. In nucleotides, the CDR3 is TGCGCCAGCAGCCAAGATCCTGCAGGGGCCGCTAATGAAAAACTGTTTTTT.